The 26 T cell receptor beta chains given below trace back to one sample, sequenced in a study of cytomegalovirus exposure and HLA in healthy donors. The PCR used 60 Vbeta and 13 Jbeta primers. Profiled with immunoSEQ multiplex PCR; TCRdb holds only in-frame clones, not every one. The sample contains about 100,000 clones, about 79% of which appear only once. The sample was PBMCs. All receptors come from a man between 50 and 59 years old in good health and CMV-seropositive.

V is TRBV7-6 and J is TRBJ2-5, with 9 bases aligning to TRBD1. Germline V gene sequence: CDR1 SGHVS, CDR2 FNYEAQ. After removal of 1 base from V and 1 base from J, the junction contained 4 bases not matched to a gene. The CDR3 is 16 amino acids. CDR3 loop: CASSLGWDRAQETQYF. CDR3 DNA sequence: TGTGCCAGCAGCTTAGGCTGGGACAGGGCCCAAGAGACCCAGTACTTC.

The V and J genes are TRBV7-6 and TRBJ1-3; no reliable D call. The CDR3 loop spans 16 amino acids. Germline lookup yields CDR1 SGHVS and CDR2 FNYEAQ. Between the trimmed V and J ends, which lost 0 bases and 0 bases, there was a span of 9 bases. The DNA of the CDR3 is TGTGCCAGCAGCTTAGCGTCAGCGAACTCTGGAAACACCATATATTTT. This translates into CASSLASANSGNTIYF.

DNA for the CDR3: TGTGCCAGCAGTGATCGGGTGAGAGAGACCCAGTACTTC. Amino acid sequence: CASSDRVRETQYF. The chain couples TRBV6-6 to TRBJ2-5; D gene unclear. The CDR3 consists of 13 residues. The V gene lost 5 bases and the J gene lost 4 bases, with 11 bases spanning the gap. The germline V gene has CDR1 MNHNY and CDR2 SVGAGI (reference sequence).

The CDR3 DNA reads TGTGCCGTTGACAGCTATAATTCACCCCTCCACTTT. It yields the protein CAVDSYNSPLHF. The V gene is TRBV30, the J gene TRBJ1-6; tentatively, D is TRBD1 (5 bases). The CDR3 totals 12 residues. The germline V gene has CDR1 GTSNPN and CDR2 SVGIG (reference sequence). Trimming stripped 8 bases from V and 3 bases from J, with 8 bases between.

The chain links TRBV9 to TRBJ2-3; D is undetermined. Trimming cost V 2 bases and J 2 bases, with 9 bases left between them. CDR1 is SGDLS, CDR2 YYNGEE, per germline. The length of the CDR3 is 14 residues. The CDR3 region has the DNA TGTGCCAGCAGCGTCACATCAAACACAGATACGCAGTATTTT. It encodes CASSVTSNTDTQYF.

This chain's CDR3 is CASSSSWRGIQETQYF. Here the CDR3 DNA reads TGTGCCAGCAGCTCCTCCTGGCGGGGGATACAAGAGACCCAGTACTTC. This chain uses TRBV5-6 with TRBJ2-5; 7 positions match TRBD2. Trimming took 3 bases from V and 2 from J; bases not matched to a gene: 10. Germline V gene sequence: CDR1 SGHDT, CDR2 YYEEEE. The CDR3 length is 16 residues.

The chain couples TRBV30 to TRBJ1-1, with 7 bases identical to TRBD1. The CDR3 totals 15 residues. Germline V lookup: CDR1 GTSNPN, CDR2 SVGIG (reference sequence). V gave up 2 bases and J gave up 2 bases; unmatched junction bases: 8. The CDR3 DNA sequence: TGTGCCTGGAGTCTAAGGAGGGGGCGAAACACTGAAGCTTTCTTT. It codes for CAWSLRRGRNTEAFF.

The chain has TRBV6-1 and TRBJ2-7, with 8 bases that match TRBD2. V trimming: 1 base; J trimming: 3 bases; junction bases outside the gene matches: 8. Per the germline V gene, CDR1 is MNHNS and CDR2 is SASEGT. This CDR3 is built from 16 residues. DNA for the CDR3: TGTGCCAGCAGTGAAGTTAACGAGCGGGGGTACTACGAGCAGTACTTC. Protein sequence: CASSEVNERGYYEQYF.

V gene TRBV4-2 combines with J gene TRBJ1-3, with D perhaps TRBD1 (6 bases). CDR3 length: 16 amino acids. The V and J ends lost 8 bases and 3 bases respectively, with 20 bases between them. From germline, CDR1 is LGHNA and CDR2 YNFKEQ. CDR3 loop: CASSEKQGESGNTIYF. The CDR3 DNA is TGTGCCAGCTCCGAAAAACAGGGAGAAAGTGGAAACACCATATATTTT.

The V gene is TRBV10-2, the J gene TRBJ2-2; TRBD1 agrees at 12 bases. Germline CDR1 WSHSY, CDR2 SAAADI. The CDR3 sequence is 16 residues long. V shed 7 bases and J 8 bases; nucleotides not matched to a gene: 11. The chain's CDR3 is CASTNPGQGATGELFF. In DNA form, the CDR3 reads TGCGCCAGCACCAATCCGGGACAGGGGGCCACTGGGGAGCTGTTTTTT.

In its sample, this clone was seen many times. The rearrangement uses TRBV7-2 and TRBJ2-3; 10 bases match TRBD2. The CDR3 contains 16 residues. V was pared by 1 base and J by 5 bases, with 6 bases of the junction left unmatched. CDR1 and CDR2 from the germline V gene are SGHTA and FQGNSA. DNA for the CDR3: TGTGCCAGCAGCTTAGAGAAGCGGGGGGGCCGAGATACGCAGTATTTT. Its protein product is CASSLEKRGGRDTQYF.

V and J are TRBV7-6 and TRBJ2-3; D is unresolved. The CDR3 runs 13 residues. Trimming removed 3 bases from V and 6 bases from J, with 10 bases in between. Germline V gene lookup returns CDR1 SGHVS and CDR2 FNYEAQ. DNA of the CDR3: TGTGCCAGCAGCTTCTCCCTCGTGGATACGCAGTATTTT. It is translated as CASSFSLVDTQYF. The full variable domain, completed using reference TRBV7-6 and TRBJ2-3, is GAGVSQSPRYKVTKRGQDVALRCDPISGHVSLYWYRQALGQGPEFLTYFNYEAQQDKSGLPNDRFSAERPEGSISTLTIQRTEQRDSAMYRCASSFSLVDTQYFGPGTRLTVL.

The chain combines TRBV4-2 with TRBJ2-2, with 14 nucleotides matching TRBD2. The germline gives CDR1 LGHNA, CDR2 YNFKEQ. This CDR3 is built from 19 residues. The V segment lost 0 bases and the J segment 4 bases; nucleotides outside the gene matches: 7. Here the CDR3 reads CASSQDGLAGGGVTGELFF. Here the CDR3 DNA reads TGTGCCAGCAGCCAAGACGGACTAGCGGGAGGAGGGGTCACCGGGGAGCTGTTTTTT.

This clone came up a few times. The chain has TRBV25-1 and TRBJ2-5; 7 bases fit TRBD1. The CDR3 is 16 residues long. The junction had 12 bases not matched to a gene; V was cut back by 1 base and J by 7 bases. Germline V gives CDR1 MGHDK, CDR2 SYGVNS. The CDR3 coding sequence is TGTGCCAGCAGTGAATCGTCCGCTCGACAGGGCGGGACCCAGTACTTC. Translation gives CASSESSARQGGTQYF.

The DNA of the CDR3 is TGTGCCAGCAGCGTAGCTCCCCGGAGTCCAATCTACGAGCAGTACTTC. Amino acids: CASSVAPRSPIYEQYF. This chain connects TRBV9 to TRBJ2-7; D is unresolved. This CDR3 has 16 amino acids. V was clipped by 0 bases and J by 3 bases, with 16 bases between them. Germline CDR1 and CDR2: SGDLS and YYNGEE. Full variable domain (remainder filled in from reference TRBV9 and TRBJ2-7): DSGVTQTPKHLITATGQRVTLRCSPRSGDLSVYWYQQSLDQGLQFLIQYYNGEERAKGNILERFSAQQFPDLHSELNLSSLELGDSALYFCASSVAPRSPIYEQYFGPGTRLTVT.

V gene TRBV7-2 combines with J gene TRBJ2-3; 8 nucleotides agree with TRBD2. Germline V gene sequence: CDR1 SGHTA, CDR2 FQGNSA. V was pared by 6 bases and J by 0 bases, with 8 bases of the junction left unmatched. CDR3 length: 16 residues. The CDR3 bases are TGTGCCAGCAGGGGGGGGGCTAGCGGGAGCACAGATACGCAGTATTTT. Its protein product is CASRGGASGSTDTQYF.

This clone came up a few times. Different DNA sequences within this sample yield the same CDR3. The V gene is TRBV21-1, the J gene TRBJ1-1; the D segment call TRBD1 is taken from the table without a DNA check. TRBV21-1 is noted as a pseudogene. This CDR3 is 14 amino acids long. CDR3 DNA sequence: TGTGCCAGCAGCAAACAGGGGGCGAACACTGAAGCTTTCTTT. This codes for CASSKQGANTEAFF.

This clone was counted a few times. The CDR3 nucleotides are TGTGCCAGCAGCTTGATCGGGGTTGGAAACACCATATATTTT. It yields the protein CASSLIGVGNTIYF. The genes are TRBV5-5 and TRBJ1-3, with unresolved D. The ends were cut back, 1 base at V and 3 bases at J, with 8 bases in the middle. CDR3 length: 14 amino acids. Germline CDR1 and CDR2: SGHKS and YYEKEE (reference sequence).

The rearrangement uses TRBV25-1 and TRBJ2-1; 8 nucleotides line up with TRBD1. CDR1 MGHDK and CDR2 SYGVNS come from the germline V gene. Germline trimming cut 4 bases from V and 4 bases from J; bases unmatched to any gene: 12. The CDR3 is 17 amino acids. CDR3 in DNA: TGTGCCAGCAGTGGACCCGGGTACAGGGGGATTTACAATGAGCAGTTCTTC. Translating gives CASSGPGYRGIYNEQFF.

In this sample, this clone turned up a few times. V gene TRBV5-1 combines with J gene TRBJ1-2, with D maybe TRBD1 (6 bases). The CDR3 runs 14 residues. The germline CDR1 and CDR2 sequences are SGHRS and YFSETQ. Between the trimmed V and J ends, which lost 0 bases and 6 bases, there was a span of 12 bases. CDR3 region: CASSLAGPGDGYTF. DNA of the CDR3: TGCGCCAGCAGCTTGGCCGGGCCAGGGGATGGCTACACCTTC.

This chain connects TRBV9 to TRBJ2-5, with a tentative D call TRBD1 (6 bases). The CDR3 has 13 residues. Germline lookup yields CDR1 SGDLS and CDR2 YYNGEE. The V and J ends lost 0 bases and 10 bases respectively, with 13 bases between them. The CDR3 protein is CASSVDGLGGQYF. The DNA for the CDR3 is TGTGCCAGCAGCGTAGATGGGCTAGGGGGCCAGTACTTC.

The chain joins TRBV10-3 to TRBJ2-5, with D tentatively TRBD2 (6 bases). V was shortened by 8 bases and J by 5 bases, with 30 bases between the two germline ends. CDR1 is ENHRY, CDR2 SYGVKD, per germline. This CDR3 spans 18 amino acids. CDR3 protein: CAIGRGDGSLNAEETQYF. The DNA of the CDR3 is TGTGCCATCGGTAGGGGAGACGGGAGCCTTAACGCTGAGGAGACCCAGTACTTC.

The chain is built from TRBV19 and TRBJ1-2; no clear D gene. Germline V CDR1 and CDR2: LNHDA, SQIVND (reference sequence). Between the trimmed V and J ends, which lost 7 bases and 0 bases, there was a span of 15 bases. This CDR3 spans 15 amino acids. DNA for the CDR3: TGTGCCAGTACCGACCCGGGGAGCTCTAACTATGGCTACACCTTC. The encoded protein is CASTDPGSSNYGYTF.

This sequence joins TRBV6-1 and TRBJ1-5; D call uncertain. Germline values: CDR1 MNHNS, CDR2 SASEGT. The CDR3 loop spans 10 amino acids. With 2 bases removed from V and 11 bases from J, the gap between germline ends came to 4 bases. CDR3 loop: CASSESAQHF. In DNA form, the CDR3 reads TGTGCCAGCAGTGAATCGGCCCAGCATTTT.

This clone appeared once. The chain joins TRBV5-3 to TRBJ2-7; D may be TRBD1 (6 bases). TRBV5-3 is identified as an open reading frame with a role that is uncertain. V was clipped by 4 bases and J by 4 bases, with 21 bases between them. The CDR3 spans 16 residues. The CDR3, as DNA: TGTGCCAGAAGCATCCAAGGGGGACCGCTATCTTACGAGCAGTACTTC. This codes for CARSIQGGPLSYEQYF.

In its sample, this clone was seen a few times. V usage is TRBV12-5 and J usage is TRBJ2-1; a possible D gene is TRBD2 (5 bases). The CDR3 is 16 residues long. Looked up from germline, CDR1 is LGHNT and CDR2 is FRNRAP. V was trimmed by 0 bases and J by 9 bases, leaving 18 bases between them. As DNA, the CDR3 is TGTGCTAGTGGTTTGGTTGGAGGTGGGAAGGGCCTTGAGCAGTTCTTC. It yields the protein CASGLVGGGKGLEQFF.